Below, 5 T cell receptor beta chains from the same sample are listed, as sequenced in a study of cytomegalovirus exposure and HLA in healthy donors. Profiled with immunoSEQ multiplex PCR; TCRdb holds only in-frame clones, not every one. The sample shows roughly 47,000 clones, approximately 94% of them seen only once. Sequenced: PBMCs. These receptors all stem from a woman younger than 35 in good health and CMV-seronegative.

V usage is TRBV2 and J usage is TRBJ2-7, with 9 bases fitting TRBD1. Germline V gene sequence: CDR1 SNHLY, CDR2 FYNNEI. This CDR3 contains 17 residues. The V and J ends lost 6 bases and 3 bases, in that order; junction bases with no gene match: 15. CDR3 loop: CASRRGSGDRVLYEQYF. In DNA form, the CDR3 reads TGTGCCAGCAGGCGGGGCTCAGGGGACAGGGTCCTCTACGAGCAGTACTTC.

The V gene is TRBV28, the J gene TRBJ1-2; 8 bases line up with TRBD1. The V gene end was trimmed by 6 bases and the J gene end by 5 bases; junction bases not matched to a gene: 8. Germline V gene data show CDR1 as MDHEN and CDR2 as SYDVKM. This CDR3 is built from 14 residues. The CDR3 DNA is TGTGCCAGCAGACAACAGGGGGGAACATATGGCTACACCTTC. Amino acid sequence: CASRQQGGTYGYTF.

The chain is built from TRBV6-1 and TRBJ1-6; D perhaps matches TRBD1 (5 bases). Germline V CDR1 and CDR2: MNHNS, SASEGT. The CDR3 has 14 residues. Trimming pared 2 bases from V and 5 bases from J, leaving 7 bases between. The CDR3 here is CASSEWGDNSPLHF. CDR3 DNA sequence: TGTGCCAGCAGTGAATGGGGGGATAATTCACCCCTCCACTTT.

The rearrangement joins TRBV7-2 to TRBJ2-7; 12 bases align to TRBD2. There are 15 residues in the CDR3. The V segment lost 7 bases and the J segment 3 bases; nucleotides outside the gene matches: 7. CDR1 is SGHTA, CDR2 FQGNSA, per germline. CDR3 DNA: TGTGCCAGCAACCATCCGACTAGCGGGAGCTACGAGCAGTACTTC. Its protein is CASNHPTSGSYEQYF.

V usage is TRBV4-2 and J usage is TRBJ1-1; TRBD1 matches 9 bases. The length of the CDR3 is 16 residues. V dropped 5 bases and J dropped 4; count of bases not matched to a gene: 11. CDR1 and CDR2 from the germline V gene are LGHNA and YNFKEQ. CDR3 residues: CASSRDRGVKGTEAFF. For the CDR3, the DNA is TGTGCCAGCAGCAGAGACAGGGGGGTGAAAGGCACTGAAGCTTTCTTT.